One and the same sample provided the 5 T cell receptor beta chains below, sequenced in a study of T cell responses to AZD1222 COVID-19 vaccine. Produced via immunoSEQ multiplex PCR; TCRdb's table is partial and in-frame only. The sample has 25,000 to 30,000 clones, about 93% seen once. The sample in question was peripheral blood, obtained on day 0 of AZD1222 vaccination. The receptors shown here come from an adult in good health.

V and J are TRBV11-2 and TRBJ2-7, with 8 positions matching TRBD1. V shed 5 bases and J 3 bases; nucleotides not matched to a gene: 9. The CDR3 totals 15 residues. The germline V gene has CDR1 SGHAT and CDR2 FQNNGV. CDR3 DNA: TGTGCCAGCAGCCCGTTGGACAGGGCCTTCTACGAGCAGTACTTC. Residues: CASSPLDRAFYEQYF.

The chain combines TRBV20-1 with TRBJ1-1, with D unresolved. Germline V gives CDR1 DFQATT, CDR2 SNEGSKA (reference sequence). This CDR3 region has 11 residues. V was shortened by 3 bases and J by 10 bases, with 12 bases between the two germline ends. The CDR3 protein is CSARGSKGAFF. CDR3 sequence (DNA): TGCAGTGCTAGGGGGTCTAAGGGAGCTTTCTTT.

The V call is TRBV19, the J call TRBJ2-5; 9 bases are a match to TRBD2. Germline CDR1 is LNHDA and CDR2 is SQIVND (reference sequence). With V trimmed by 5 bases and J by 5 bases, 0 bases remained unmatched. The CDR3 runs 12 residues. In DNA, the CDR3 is TGTGCCAGTAGTGCGGGGGGGGAGACCCAGTACTTC. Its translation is CASSAGGETQYF.

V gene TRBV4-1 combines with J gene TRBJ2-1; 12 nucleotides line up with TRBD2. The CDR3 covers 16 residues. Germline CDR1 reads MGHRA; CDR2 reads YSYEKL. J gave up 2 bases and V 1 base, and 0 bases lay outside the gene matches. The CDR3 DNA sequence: TGCGCCAGCAGCCAAGGACTAGCGGGGGCCTACAATGAGCAGTTCTTC. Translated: CASSQGLAGAYNEQFF.

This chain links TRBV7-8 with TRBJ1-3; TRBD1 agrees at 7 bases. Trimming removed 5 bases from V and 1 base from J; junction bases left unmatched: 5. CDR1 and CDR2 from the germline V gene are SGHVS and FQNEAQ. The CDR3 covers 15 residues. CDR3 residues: CASSGNRGSGNTIYF. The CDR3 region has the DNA TGTGCCAGCAGCGGTAACAGGGGTTCTGGAAACACCATATATTTT. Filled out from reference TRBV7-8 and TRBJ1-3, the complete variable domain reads GAGVSQSPRYKVAKRGQDVALRCDPISGHVSLFWYQQALGQGPEFLTYFQNEAQLDKSGLPSDRFFAERPEGSVSTLKIQRTQQEDSAVYLCASSGNRGSGNTIYFGEGSWLTVV.